This T cell receptor beta chain is drawn from a study of shared clonotypes between healthy human individuals. Study background: The study drew on two women and three men aged 18 to 49 as donors.

The V end lost 5 bases, the J end lost 2 bases, and 18 bases lay between the germline ends. The CDR3 has 16 residues. Germline-derived CDR1 and CDR2 are LNHDA and SQIVND (reference sequence). The assay was carried out at the deep level. Splitting of each subset's genomic DNA was done evenly across several immunoSEQ plates. Libraries were prepared by immunoSEQ multiplex PCR; TCRdb keeps only in-frame clonotypes and omits some of them. The sample contains about half a million clones, approximately 84% of which appear only once. Sequenced material: PBMCs. The rearrangement uses TRBV19 and TRBJ1-1; no clear D. This receptor was identified in a woman aged 40 to 50 in good health. Some clones in this sample may be carry-over from other donors' samples. The CDR3 DNA reads as TGTGCCAGTAGTCCCAGACTGCGGACCTATAACACTGAAGCTTTCTTT. It encodes CASSPRLRTYNTEAFF.